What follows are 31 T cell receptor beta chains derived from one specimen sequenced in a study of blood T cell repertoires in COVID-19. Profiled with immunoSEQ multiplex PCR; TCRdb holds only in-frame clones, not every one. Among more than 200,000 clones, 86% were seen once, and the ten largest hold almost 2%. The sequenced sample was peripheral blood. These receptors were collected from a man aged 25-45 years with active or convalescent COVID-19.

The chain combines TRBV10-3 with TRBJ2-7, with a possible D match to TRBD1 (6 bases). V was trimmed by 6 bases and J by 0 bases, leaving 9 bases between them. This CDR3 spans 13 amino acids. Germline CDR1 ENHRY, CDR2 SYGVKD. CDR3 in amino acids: CAISQGTSYEQYF. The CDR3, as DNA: TGTGCCATCAGCCAGGGGACCTCCTACGAGCAGTACTTC.

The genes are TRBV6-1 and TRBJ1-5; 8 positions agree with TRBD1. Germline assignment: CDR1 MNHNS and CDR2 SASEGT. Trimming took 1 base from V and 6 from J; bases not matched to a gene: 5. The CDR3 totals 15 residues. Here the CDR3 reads CASSEEDRAIQPQHF. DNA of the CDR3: TGTGCCAGCAGTGAAGAGGACAGGGCTATTCAGCCCCAGCATTTT.

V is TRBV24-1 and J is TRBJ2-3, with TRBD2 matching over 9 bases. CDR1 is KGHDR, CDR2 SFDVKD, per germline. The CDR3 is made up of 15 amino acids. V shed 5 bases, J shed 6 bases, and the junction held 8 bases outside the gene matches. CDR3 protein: CATSVGGGAVDTQYF. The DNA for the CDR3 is TGTGCCACCAGTGTAGGCGGGGGGGCCGTGGATACGCAGTATTTT.

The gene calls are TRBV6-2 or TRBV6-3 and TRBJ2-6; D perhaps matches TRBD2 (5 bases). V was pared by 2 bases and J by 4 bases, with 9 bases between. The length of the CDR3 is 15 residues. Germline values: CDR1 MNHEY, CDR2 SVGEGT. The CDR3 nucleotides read TGTGCCAGCAGTTACGGAGGTACCGGGGCCAACGTCCTGACTTTC. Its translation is CASSYGGTGANVLTF.

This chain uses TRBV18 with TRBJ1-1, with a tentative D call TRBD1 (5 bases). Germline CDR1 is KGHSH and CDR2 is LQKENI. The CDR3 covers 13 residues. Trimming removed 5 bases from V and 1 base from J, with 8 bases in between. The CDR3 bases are TGTGCCAGCTCATTCGACAGGAACACTGAAGCTTTCTTT. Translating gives CASSFDRNTEAFF.

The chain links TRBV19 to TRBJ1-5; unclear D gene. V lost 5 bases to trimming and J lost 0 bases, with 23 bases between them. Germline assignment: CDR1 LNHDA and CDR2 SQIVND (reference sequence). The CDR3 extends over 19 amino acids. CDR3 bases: TGTGCCAGTAGTCGATCCAGGCCCAGTGGCGATTATAGCAATCAGCCCCAGCATTTT. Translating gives CASSRSRPSGDYSNQPQHF.

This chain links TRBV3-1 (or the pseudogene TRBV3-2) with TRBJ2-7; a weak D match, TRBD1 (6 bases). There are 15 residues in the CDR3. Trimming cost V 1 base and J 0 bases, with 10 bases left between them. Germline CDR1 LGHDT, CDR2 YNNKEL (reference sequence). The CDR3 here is CASSQGTEISYEQYF. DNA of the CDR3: TGTGCCAGCAGCCAAGGGACAGAGATCTCCTACGAGCAGTACTTC.

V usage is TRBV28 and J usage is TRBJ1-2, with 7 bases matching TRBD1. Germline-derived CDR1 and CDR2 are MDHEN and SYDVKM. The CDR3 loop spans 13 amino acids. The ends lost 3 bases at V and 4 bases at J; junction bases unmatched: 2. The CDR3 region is CASSLGTVYGYTF. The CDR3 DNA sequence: TGTGCCAGCAGTTTGGGGACAGTCTATGGCTACACCTTC.

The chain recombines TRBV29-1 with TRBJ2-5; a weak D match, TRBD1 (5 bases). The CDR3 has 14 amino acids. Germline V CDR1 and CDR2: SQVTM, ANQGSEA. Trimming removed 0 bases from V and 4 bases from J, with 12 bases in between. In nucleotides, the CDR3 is TGCAGCGTTGAAGATCGGGCAGGGCTAGAGACCCAGTACTTC. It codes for CSVEDRAGLETQYF.

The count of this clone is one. The CDR3 here is CSVVSLVGFQYTF. In DNA, the CDR3 is TGCAGCGTTGTTTCCCTAGTGGGTTTTCAATACACCTTC. The rearrangement uses TRBV29-1 and TRBJ1-2; unclear D gene. From germline, CDR1 is SQVTM and CDR2 ANQGSEA. CDR3 length: 13 residues. V shed 4 bases and J shed 11 bases, with 20 bases lying between them.

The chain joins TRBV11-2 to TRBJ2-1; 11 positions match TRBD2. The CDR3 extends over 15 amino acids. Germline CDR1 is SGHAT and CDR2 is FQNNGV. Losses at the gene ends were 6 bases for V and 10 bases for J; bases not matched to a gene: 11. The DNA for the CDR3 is TGTGCCAGCAGACCGACTAGCGGGGTTATCGGGGAGCAGTTCTTC. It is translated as CASRPTSGVIGEQFF.

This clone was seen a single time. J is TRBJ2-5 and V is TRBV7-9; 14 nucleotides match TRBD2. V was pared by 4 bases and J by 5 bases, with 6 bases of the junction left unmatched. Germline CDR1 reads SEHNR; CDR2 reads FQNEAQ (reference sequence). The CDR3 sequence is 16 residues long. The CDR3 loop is CASSSGLAGGRETQYF. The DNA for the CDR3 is TGTGCCAGCAGCTCCGGACTAGCGGGGGGCCGGGAGACCCAGTACTTC.

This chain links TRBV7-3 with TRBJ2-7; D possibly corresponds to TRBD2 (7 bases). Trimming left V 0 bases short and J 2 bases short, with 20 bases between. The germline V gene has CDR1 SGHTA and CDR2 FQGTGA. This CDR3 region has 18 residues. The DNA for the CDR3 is TGTGCCAGCAGCTTAACCGGTGCTGGGCGGGGGCCCACCTACGAGCAGTACTTC. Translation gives CASSLTGAGRGPTYEQYF.

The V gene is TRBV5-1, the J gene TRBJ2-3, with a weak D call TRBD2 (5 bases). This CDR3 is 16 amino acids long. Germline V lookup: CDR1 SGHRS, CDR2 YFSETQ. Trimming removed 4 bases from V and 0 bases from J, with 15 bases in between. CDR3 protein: CASSGGRTSSTDTQYF. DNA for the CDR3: TGCGCCAGCAGCGGAGGACGGACCTCTAGCACAGATACGCAGTATTTT.

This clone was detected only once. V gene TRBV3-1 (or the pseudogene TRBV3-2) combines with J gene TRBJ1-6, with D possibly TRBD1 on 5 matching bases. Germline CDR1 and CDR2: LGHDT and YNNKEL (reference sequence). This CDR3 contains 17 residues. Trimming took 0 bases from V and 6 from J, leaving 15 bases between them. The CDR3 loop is CASSQEKGLGGNSPLHF. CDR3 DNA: TGTGCCAGCAGCCAAGAAAAAGGACTGGGGGGTAATTCACCCCTCCACTTT.

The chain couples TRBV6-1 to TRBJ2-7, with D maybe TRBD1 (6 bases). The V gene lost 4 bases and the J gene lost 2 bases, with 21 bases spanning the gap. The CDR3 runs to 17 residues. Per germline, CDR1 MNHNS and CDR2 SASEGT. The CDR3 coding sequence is TGTGCCAGCAGTGGCCACCATACAGGGTTAGAAACCTACGAGCAGTACTTC. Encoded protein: CASSGHHTGLETYEQYF.

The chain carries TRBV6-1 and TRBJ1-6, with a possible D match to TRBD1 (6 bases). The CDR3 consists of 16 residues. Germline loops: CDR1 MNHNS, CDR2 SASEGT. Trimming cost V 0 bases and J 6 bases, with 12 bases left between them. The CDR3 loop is CASSEAMWGRNSPLHF. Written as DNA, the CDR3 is TGTGCCAGCAGTGAAGCTATGTGGGGGCGTAATTCACCCCTCCACTTT.

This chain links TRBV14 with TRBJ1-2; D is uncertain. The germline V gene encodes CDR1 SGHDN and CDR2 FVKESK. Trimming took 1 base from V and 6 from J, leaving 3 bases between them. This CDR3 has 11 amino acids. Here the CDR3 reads CASSQGHGYTF. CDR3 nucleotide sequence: TGTGCCAGCAGCCAAGGGCATGGCTACACCTTC.

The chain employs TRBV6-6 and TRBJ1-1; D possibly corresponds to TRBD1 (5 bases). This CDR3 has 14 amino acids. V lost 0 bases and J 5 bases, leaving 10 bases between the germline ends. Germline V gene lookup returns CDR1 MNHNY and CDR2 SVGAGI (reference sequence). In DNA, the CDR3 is TGTGCCAGCAGTTACTCGCAGGGTCATACTGAAGCTTTCTTT. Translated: CASSYSQGHTEAFF.

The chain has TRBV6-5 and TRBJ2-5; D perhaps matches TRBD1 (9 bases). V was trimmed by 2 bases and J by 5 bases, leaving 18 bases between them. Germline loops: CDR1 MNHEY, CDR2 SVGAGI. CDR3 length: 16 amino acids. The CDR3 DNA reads TGTGCCAGCAGTTACGTTAGCGGGACAGGGCTCGAGACCCAGTACTTC. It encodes CASSYVSGTGLETQYF.

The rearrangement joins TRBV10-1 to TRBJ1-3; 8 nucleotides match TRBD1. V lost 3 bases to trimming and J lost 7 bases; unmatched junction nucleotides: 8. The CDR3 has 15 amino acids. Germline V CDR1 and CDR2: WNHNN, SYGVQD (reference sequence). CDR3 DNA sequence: TGCGCCAGCAGTGACCACGGGACAGGACATAACACCATATATTTT. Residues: CASSDHGTGHNTIYF.

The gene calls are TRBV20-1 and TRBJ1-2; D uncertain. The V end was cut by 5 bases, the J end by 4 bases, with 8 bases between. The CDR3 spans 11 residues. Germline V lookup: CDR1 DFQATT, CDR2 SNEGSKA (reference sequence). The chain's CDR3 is CSALPGYGYTF. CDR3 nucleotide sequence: TGCAGTGCTTTACCGGGCTATGGCTACACCTTC.

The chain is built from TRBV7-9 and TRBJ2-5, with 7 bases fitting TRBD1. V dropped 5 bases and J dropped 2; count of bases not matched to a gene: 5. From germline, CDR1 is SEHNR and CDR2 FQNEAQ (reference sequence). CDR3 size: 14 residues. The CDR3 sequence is CASSEDREQETQYF. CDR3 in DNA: TGTGCCAGCAGCGAAGACAGGGAACAAGAGACCCAGTACTTC.

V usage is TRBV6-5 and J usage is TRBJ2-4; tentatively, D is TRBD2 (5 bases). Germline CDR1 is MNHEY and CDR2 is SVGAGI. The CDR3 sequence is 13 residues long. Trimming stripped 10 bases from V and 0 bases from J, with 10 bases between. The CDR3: CATPDLAKNIQYF. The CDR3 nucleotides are TGTGCCACCCCGGACTTAGCCAAAAACATTCAGTACTTC.

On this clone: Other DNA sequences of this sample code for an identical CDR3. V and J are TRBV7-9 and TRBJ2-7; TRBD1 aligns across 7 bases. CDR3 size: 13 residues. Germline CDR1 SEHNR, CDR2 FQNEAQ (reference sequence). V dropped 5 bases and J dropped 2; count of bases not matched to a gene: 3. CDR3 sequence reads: CASSPTGAYEQYF. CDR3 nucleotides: TGTGCCAGCAGCCCAACAGGGGCCTACGAGCAGTACTTC.

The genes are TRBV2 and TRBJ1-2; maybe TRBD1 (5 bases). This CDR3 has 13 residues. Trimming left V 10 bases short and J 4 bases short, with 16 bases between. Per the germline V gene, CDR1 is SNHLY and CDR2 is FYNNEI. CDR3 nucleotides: TGTGCCACCACCGCTGAAGGGGTCTATGGCTACACCTTC. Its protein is CATTAEGVYGYTF.

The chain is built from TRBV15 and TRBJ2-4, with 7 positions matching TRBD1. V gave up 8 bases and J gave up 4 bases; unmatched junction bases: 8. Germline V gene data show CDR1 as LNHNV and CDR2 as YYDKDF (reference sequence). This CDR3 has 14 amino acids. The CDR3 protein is CATQDSQGKNIQYF. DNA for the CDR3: TGTGCCACCCAAGACTCACAGGGGAAAAACATTCAGTACTTC. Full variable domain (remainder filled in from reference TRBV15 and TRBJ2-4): DAMVIQNPRYQVTQFGKPVTLSCSQTLNHNVMYWYQQKSSQAPKLLFHYYDKDFNNEADTPDNFQSRRPNTSFCFLDIRSPGLGDTAMYLCATQDSQGKNIQYFGAGTRLSVL.

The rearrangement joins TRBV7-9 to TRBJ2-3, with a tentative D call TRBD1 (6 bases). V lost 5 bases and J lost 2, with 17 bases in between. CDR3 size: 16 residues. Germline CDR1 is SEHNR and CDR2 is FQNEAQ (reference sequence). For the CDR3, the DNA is TGTGCCAGCAGCAGCGCCGGGACACTTCTCACAGATACGCAGTATTTT. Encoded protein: CASSSAGTLLTDTQYF.

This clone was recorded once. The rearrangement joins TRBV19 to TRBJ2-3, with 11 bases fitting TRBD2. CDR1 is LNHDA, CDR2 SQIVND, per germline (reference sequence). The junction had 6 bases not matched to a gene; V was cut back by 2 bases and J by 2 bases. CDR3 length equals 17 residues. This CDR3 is CASSIILAGGPTDTQYF. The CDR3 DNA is TGTGCCAGTAGTATAATATTAGCGGGGGGGCCCACAGATACGCAGTATTTT.

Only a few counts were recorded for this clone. This chain's CDR3 is CASSPHGDIEAFF. CDR3 DNA: TGTGCCAGTAGTCCCCATGGGGACATTGAAGCTTTCTTT. This chain links TRBV19 with TRBJ1-1, with D perhaps matching TRBD1 (6 bases). V was trimmed by 5 bases and J by 7 bases, leaving 14 bases between them. Germline V gene data show CDR1 as LNHDA and CDR2 as SQIVND (reference sequence). This CDR3 comprises 13 residues.

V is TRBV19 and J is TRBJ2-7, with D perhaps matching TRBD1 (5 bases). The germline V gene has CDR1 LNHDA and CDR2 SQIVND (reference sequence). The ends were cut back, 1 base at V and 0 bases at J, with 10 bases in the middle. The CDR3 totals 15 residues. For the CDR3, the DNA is TGTGCCAGTAGTATAGCTGACAGTAGCTCCTACGAGCAGTACTTC. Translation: CASSIADSSSYEQYF. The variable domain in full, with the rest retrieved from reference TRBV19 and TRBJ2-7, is DGGITQSPKYLFRKEGQNVTLSCEQNLNHDAMYWYRQDPGQGLRLIYYSQIVNDFQKGDIAEGYSVSREKKESFPLTVTSAQKNPTAFYLCASSIADSSSYEQYFGPGTRLTVT.